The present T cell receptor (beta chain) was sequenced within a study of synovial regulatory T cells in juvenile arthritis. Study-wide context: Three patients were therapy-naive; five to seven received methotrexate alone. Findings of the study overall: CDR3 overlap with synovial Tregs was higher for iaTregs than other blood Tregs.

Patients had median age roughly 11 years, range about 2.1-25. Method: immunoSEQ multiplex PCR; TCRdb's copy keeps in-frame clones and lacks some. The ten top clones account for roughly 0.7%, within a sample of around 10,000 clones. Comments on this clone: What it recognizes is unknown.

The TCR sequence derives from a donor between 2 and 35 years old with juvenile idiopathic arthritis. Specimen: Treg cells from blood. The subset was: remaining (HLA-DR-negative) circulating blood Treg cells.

The CDR3 loop is CASSLVIPDTQYF. The chain joins TRBV5-6 to TRBJ2-3; the TRBD1 assignment by TCRdb is unverifiable without DNA. The CDR3 contains 13 residues. The protein alone is recorded here. Germline-derived CDR1 and CDR2 are SGHDT and YYEEEE.